This T cell receptor beta chain was sequenced for a study of metastatic and nonmetastatic thyroid tumors. There are 12 residues in the CDR3. Germline V gives CDR1 MNHNS, CDR2 SASEGT. This clone has just a few counts. An end of the junction differs from the germline gene, which may be a read error. TCRdb re-called clones via MiXCR from the PCR reads. The sample consists of approximately 16,000 clones, around a quarter of them appearing once. Among the patients, none had received any treatment before thyroid surgery. Sequencing input: adjacent normal tissue. This chain joins TRBV6-1 and TRBJ2-1; D ambiguous. This receptor was identified in a female donor with papillary thyroid cancer or a benign thyroid nodule (not recorded which). Some clones in this sample may be carry-over from other donors' samples. The CDR3 region is CVSSEVVNEQFF. CDR3 in DNA: TGTGTCAGCAGTGAAGTGGTGAATGAGCAGTTCTTC.